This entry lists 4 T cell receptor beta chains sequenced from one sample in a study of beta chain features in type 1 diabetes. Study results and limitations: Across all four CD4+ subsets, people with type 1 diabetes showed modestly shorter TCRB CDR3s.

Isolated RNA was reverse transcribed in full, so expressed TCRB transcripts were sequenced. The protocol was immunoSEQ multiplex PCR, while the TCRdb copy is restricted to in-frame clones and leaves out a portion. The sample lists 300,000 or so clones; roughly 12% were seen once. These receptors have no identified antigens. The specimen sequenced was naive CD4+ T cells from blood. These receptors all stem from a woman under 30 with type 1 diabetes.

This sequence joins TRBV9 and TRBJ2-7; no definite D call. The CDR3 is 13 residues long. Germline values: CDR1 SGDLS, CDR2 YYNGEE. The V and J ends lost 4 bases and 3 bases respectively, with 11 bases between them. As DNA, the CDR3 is TGTGCCAGCAGCCTCCTCTCAAACTACGAGCAGTACGTC. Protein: CASSLLSNYEQYV.

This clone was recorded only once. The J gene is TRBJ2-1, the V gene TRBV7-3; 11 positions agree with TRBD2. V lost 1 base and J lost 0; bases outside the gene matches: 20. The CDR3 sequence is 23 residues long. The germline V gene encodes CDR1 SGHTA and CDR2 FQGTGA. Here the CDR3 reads CASSLSRQGVTSGTPSSYNEQFF. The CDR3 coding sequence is TGTGCCAGCAGCTTAAGTAGGCAGGGGGTGACTAGCGGGACCCCTAGCTCCTACAATGAGCAGTTCTTC.

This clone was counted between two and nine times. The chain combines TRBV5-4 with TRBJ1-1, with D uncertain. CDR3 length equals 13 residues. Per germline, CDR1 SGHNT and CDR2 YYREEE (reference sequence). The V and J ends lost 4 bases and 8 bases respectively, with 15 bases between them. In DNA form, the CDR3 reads TGTGCCAGCAGCCCACAAGATCAACCCGAAGCTTTCTTT. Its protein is CASSPQDQPEAFF.

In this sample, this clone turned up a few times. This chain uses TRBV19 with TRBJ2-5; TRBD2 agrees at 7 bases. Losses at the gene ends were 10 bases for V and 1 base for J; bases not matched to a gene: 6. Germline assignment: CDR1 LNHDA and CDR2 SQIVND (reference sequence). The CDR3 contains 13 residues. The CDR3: CATSGLTQETQYF. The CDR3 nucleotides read TGTGCCACCTCGGGACTAACCCAAGAGACCCAGTACTTC.